Listed below are T cell receptor beta chains from one sample, sequenced in a study of spatial heterogeneity in lung cancer. TCRdb re-analysed the 5' RACE reads in MiXCR, keeping a single row per CDR3 protein. The sample holds approximately 25,000 distinct CDR3 sequences, roughly 6.9% seen once. This specimen was PBMCs, taken at surgery. The receptors derive from a male donor with early-stage non-small cell lung cancer. Both conserved end residues are part of each CDR3. The order of the fields is J gene, D gene, V gene, clone size, CDR3 DNA, CDR3 protein. The D gene is left open where the match is weak. Some rows mark clone size as missing; the rest say once, few, many or name a class of expanded clone.

j_gene: TRBJ1-5; d_gene: TRBD1; v_gene: TRBV18; abundance: .; CDR3nt: TGTGCCAGCTCACCTCAGGGGGCAGGATACAATCAGCCCCAGCATTTT; CDR3aa: CASSPQGAGYNQPQHF
j_gene: TRBJ2-3; d_gene: .; v_gene: TRBV10-3; abundance: many; CDR3nt: TGTGCCATCAGCGACAGATCAGATACGCAGTATTTT; CDR3aa: CAISDRSDTQYF
j_gene: TRBJ1-3; d_gene: .; v_gene: TRBV27; abundance: many; CDR3nt: TGTGCCACGCGGGCAATCTCTGGAAACACCATATATTTT; CDR3aa: CATRAISGNTIYF
j_gene: TRBJ2-2; d_gene: .; v_gene: TRBV7-2; abundance: .; CDR3nt: TGTGCCAGCAGCTCAGGACCGGGATCAGGACCATCAGGGGAGCTGTTTTTT; CDR3aa: CASSSGPGSGPSGELFF
j_gene: TRBJ1-5; d_gene: .; v_gene: TRBV24-1; abundance: .; CDR3nt: TGTGCCACCAGTGACCCAACCCCGAGCAATCAGCCCCAGCATTTT; CDR3aa: CATSDPTPSNQPQHF
j_gene: TRBJ2-1; d_gene: TRBD1; v_gene: TRBV18; abundance: .; CDR3nt: TGTGCCAGCTCACGACAGGGCACGATCGATGAGCAGTTCTTC; CDR3aa: CASSRQGTIDEQFF
j_gene: TRBJ2-4; d_gene: .; v_gene: TRBV19; abundance: many; CDR3nt: TGTGCCAGTAGTATTATCCTCGGGGCCAAAAACATTCAGTACTTC; CDR3aa: CASSIILGAKNIQYF
j_gene: TRBJ1-1; d_gene: .; v_gene: TRBV18; abundance: many; CDR3nt: TGTGCCAGCTCACCACAGTCGAGGGGCACTAACACTGAAGCTTTCTTT; CDR3aa: CASSPQSRGTNTEAFF
j_gene: TRBJ2-3; d_gene: .; v_gene: TRBV6-5; abundance: once; CDR3nt: TGTGCCAGCAGTTACTCGATACAGGGATACACAGATACGCAGTATTTT; CDR3aa: CASSYSIQGYTDTQYF
j_gene: TRBJ2-3; d_gene: TRBD2; v_gene: TRBV18; abundance: once; CDR3nt: TGTGCCAGCTCACTAGCGGGGGCAAGCACAGATACGCAGTATTTT; CDR3aa: CASSLAGASTDTQYF
j_gene: TRBJ1-1; d_gene: .; v_gene: TRBV20-1; abundance: .; CDR3nt: TGCAGTGCTAGCCGAGTGTTGAACACTGAAGCTTTCTTT; CDR3aa: CSASRVLNTEAFF
j_gene: TRBJ1-1; d_gene: .; v_gene: TRBV18; abundance: many; CDR3nt: TGTGCCAGCTCACTGCTGATGGGGGGCGAGACTGAAGCTTTCTTT; CDR3aa: CASSLLMGGETEAFF
j_gene: TRBJ2-6; d_gene: .; v_gene: TRBV5-5; abundance: many; CDR3nt: TGTGCCAGCAGCAGCCAGGGCTCTGGGGCCAACGTCCTGACTTTC; CDR3aa: CASSSQGSGANVLTF
j_gene: TRBJ1-3; d_gene: .; v_gene: TRBV10-3; abundance: .; CDR3nt: TGTGCCATCACAGAGGGGATCGGAAACACCATATATTTT; CDR3aa: CAITEGIGNTIYF
j_gene: TRBJ1-6; d_gene: TRBD1; v_gene: TRBV27; abundance: medium-sized; CDR3nt: TGTGCCAGCAGTGCGGGACAGACCTATAATTCACCCCTCCACTTT; CDR3aa: CASSAGQTYNSPLHF
j_gene: TRBJ1-6; d_gene: TRBD1; v_gene: TRBV14; abundance: few; CDR3nt: TGTGCCAGCAGCCGCGACAGGGTTGGGGTTTCACCCCTCCACTTT; CDR3aa: CASSRDRVGVSPLHF
j_gene: TRBJ2-1; d_gene: TRBD2; v_gene: TRBV7-7; abundance: .; CDR3nt: TGTGCCAGCAGCCCCACTAGCGGGAGTAAGCAGTTCTTC; CDR3aa: CASSPTSGSKQFF
j_gene: TRBJ1-4; d_gene: TRBD1; v_gene: TRBV20-1; abundance: many; CDR3nt: TGCAGTGCTAGGGGGCAGGGGGCGGATGAAAAACTGTTTTTT; CDR3aa: CSARGQGADEKLFF
j_gene: TRBJ2-5; d_gene: .; v_gene: TRBV3-1; abundance: many; CDR3nt: TGTGCCAGCAGCCAAGAACGGTGGAACAACCAAGAGACCCAGTACTTC; CDR3aa: CASSQERWNNQETQYF
j_gene: TRBJ1-2; d_gene: TRBD1; v_gene: TRBV7-9; abundance: many; CDR3nt: TGTGCCAGCAGCCCCCGGACAGGAACCTATGGCTACACCTTC; CDR3aa: CASSPRTGTYGYTF
j_gene: TRBJ1-1; d_gene: .; v_gene: TRBV20-1; abundance: .; CDR3nt: TGCAGTGCTAGAGACCCCAACTTACGGGACACTGAAGCTTTCTTT; CDR3aa: CSARDPNLRDTEAFF
j_gene: TRBJ2-4; d_gene: .; v_gene: TRBV5-1; abundance: many; CDR3nt: TGCGCCAGCAGCTTGAAAGTTGGGTGGATTCAGTACTTC; CDR3aa: CASSLKVGWIQYF
j_gene: TRBJ1-1; d_gene: .; v_gene: TRBV27; abundance: many; CDR3nt: TGTGCCAGCAGTTTAGGGGGAAGTCGGAACACTGAAGCTTTCTTT; CDR3aa: CASSLGGSRNTEAFF
j_gene: TRBJ1-6; d_gene: TRBD1; v_gene: TRBV20-1; abundance: many; CDR3nt: TGCAGTGCTGGGGACAGCTCAAATTCACCCCTCCACTTT; CDR3aa: CSAGDSSNSPLHF
j_gene: TRBJ1-1; d_gene: .; v_gene: TRBV5-1; abundance: few; CDR3nt: TGCGCCAGCAGCTTTTGGATGAACACTGAAGCTTTCTTT; CDR3aa: CASSFWMNTEAFF
j_gene: TRBJ1-4; d_gene: .; v_gene: TRBV5-4; abundance: many; CDR3nt: TGTGCCAGCAGCTCAATGGGTCCGAATGAAAAACTGTTTTTT; CDR3aa: CASSSMGPNEKLFF
j_gene: TRBJ1-4; d_gene: TRBD1; v_gene: TRBV5-4; abundance: many; CDR3nt: TGTGCCAGCAGCCTTGGACAGGGGGCGCATGGTGAAAAACTGTTTTTT; CDR3aa: CASSLGQGAHGEKLFF